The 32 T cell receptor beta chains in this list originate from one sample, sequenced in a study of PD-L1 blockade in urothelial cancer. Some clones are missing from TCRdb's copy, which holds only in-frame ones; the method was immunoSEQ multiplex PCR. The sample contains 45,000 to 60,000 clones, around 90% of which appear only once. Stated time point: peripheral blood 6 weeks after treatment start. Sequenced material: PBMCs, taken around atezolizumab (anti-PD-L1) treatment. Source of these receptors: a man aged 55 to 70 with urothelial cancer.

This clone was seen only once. The CDR3 loop reads CATSRGSPTGTWGYEQYF. The CDR3 DNA reads as TGTGCCACCAGCAGAGGTTCCCCCACCGGGACATGGGGCTACGAGCAGTACTTC. The chain carries TRBV15 and TRBJ2-7, with D possibly matching TRBD1 (6 bases). Trimming took 1 base from V and 3 from J, leaving 22 bases between them. This CDR3 is built from 18 residues. CDR1 is LNHNV and CDR2 is YYDKDF in the germline V gene (reference sequence).

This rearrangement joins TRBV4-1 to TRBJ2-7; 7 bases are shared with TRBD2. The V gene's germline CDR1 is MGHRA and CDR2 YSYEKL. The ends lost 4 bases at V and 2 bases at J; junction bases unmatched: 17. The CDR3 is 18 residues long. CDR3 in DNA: TGCGCCAGCAGCCGGGGGGGGTCTGAGGACGTTGGGGCCTACGAGCAGTACTTC. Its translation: CASSRGGSEDVGAYEQYF.

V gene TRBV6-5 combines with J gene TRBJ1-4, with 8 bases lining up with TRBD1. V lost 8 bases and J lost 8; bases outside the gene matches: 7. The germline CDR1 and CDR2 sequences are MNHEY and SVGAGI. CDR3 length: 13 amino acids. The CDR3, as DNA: TGTGCCAGCCGTCAGGACAGGGCGGAAAAACTGTTTTTT. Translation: CASRQDRAEKLFF.

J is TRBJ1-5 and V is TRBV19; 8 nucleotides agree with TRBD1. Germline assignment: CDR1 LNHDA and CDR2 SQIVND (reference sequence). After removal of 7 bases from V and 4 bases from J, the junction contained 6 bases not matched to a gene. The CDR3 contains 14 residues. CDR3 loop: CASNKGQANQPQHF. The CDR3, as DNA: TGTGCCAGTAATAAGGGACAGGCAAATCAGCCCCAGCATTTT. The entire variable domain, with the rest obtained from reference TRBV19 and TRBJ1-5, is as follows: DGGITQSPKYLFRKEGQNVTLSCEQNLNHDAMYWYRQDPGQGLRLIYYSQIVNDFQKGDIAEGYSVSREKKESFPLTVTSAQKNPTAFYLCASNKGQANQPQHFGDGTRLSIL.

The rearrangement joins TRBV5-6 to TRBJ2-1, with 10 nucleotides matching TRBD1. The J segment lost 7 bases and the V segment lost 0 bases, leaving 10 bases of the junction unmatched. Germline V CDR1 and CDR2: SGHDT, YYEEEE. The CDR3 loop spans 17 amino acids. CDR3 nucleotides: TGTGCCAGCAGCTTGGAGGGGAGGACAGGGGGTTGGAATGAGCAGTTCTTC. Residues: CASSLEGRTGGWNEQFF.

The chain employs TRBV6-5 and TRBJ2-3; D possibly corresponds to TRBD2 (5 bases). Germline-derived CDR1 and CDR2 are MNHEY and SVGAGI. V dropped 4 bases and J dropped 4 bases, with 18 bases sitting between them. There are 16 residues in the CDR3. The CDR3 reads CASSSGPPRGPDTQYF. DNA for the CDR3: TGTGCCAGCAGTTCGGGCCCTCCCCGGGGTCCAGATACGCAGTATTTT.

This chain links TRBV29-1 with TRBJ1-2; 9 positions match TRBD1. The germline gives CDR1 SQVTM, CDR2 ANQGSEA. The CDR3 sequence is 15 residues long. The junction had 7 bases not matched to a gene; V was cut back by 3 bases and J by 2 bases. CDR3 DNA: TGCAGCGTTGACGACAGGGGGGATCGAAACTATGGCTACACCTTC. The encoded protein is CSVDDRGDRNYGYTF.

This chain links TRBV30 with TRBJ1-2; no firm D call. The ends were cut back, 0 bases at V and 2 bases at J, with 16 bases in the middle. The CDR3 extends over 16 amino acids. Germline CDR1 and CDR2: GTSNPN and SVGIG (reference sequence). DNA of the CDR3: TGTGCCTGGAGTGTACTTTTCGGGGAACAGAACTATGGCTACACCTTC. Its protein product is CAWSVLFGEQNYGYTF.

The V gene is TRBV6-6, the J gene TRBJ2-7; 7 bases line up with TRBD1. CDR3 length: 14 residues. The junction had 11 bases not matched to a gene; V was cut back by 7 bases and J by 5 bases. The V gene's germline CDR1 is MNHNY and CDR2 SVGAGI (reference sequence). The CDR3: CASNRRQGSNEQYF. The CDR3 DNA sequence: TGTGCCAGCAACCGACGACAGGGTTCTAACGAGCAGTACTTC.

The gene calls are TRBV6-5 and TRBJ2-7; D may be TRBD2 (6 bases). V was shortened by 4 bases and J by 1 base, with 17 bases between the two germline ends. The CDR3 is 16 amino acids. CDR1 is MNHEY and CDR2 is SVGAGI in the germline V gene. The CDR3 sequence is CASSFRTSSYSYEQYF. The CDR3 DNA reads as TGTGCCAGCAGTTTCAGAACTAGCAGCTATTCCTACGAGCAGTACTTC.

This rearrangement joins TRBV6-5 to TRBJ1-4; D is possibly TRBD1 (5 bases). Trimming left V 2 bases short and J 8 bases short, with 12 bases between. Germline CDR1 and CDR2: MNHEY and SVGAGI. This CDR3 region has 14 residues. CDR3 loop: CASSYLRDGEKLFF. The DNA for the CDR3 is TGTGCCAGCAGTTACCTCAGGGATGGCGAAAAACTGTTTTTT.

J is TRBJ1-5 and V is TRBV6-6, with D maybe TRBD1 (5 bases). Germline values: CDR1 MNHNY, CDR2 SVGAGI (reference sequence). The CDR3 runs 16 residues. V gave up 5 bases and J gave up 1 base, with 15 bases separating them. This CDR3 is CASSPRGALSNQPQHF. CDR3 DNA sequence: TGTGCCAGCAGTCCCCGCGGGGCTTTGAGCAATCAGCCCCAGCATTTT.

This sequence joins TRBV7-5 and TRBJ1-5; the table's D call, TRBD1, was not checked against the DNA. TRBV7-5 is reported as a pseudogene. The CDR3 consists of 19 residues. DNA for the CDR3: TGTGTCAGAAGCCCCGATGGCAGGGGGAAACCCTATAGCAATCAGCCCCAGCATTTT. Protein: CVRSPDGRGKPYSNQPQHF.

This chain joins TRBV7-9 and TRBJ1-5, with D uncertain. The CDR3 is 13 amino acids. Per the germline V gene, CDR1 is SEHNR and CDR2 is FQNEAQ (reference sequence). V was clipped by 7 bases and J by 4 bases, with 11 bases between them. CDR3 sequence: CASTKRENQPQHF. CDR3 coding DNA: TGTGCCAGCACCAAGAGGGAGAATCAGCCCCAGCATTTT.

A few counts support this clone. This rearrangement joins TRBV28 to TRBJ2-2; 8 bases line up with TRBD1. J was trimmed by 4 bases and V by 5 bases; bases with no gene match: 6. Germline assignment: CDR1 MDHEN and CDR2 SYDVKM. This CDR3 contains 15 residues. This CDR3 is CASSPPDRGTGELFF. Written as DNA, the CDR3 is TGTGCCAGCAGTCCACCAGACAGGGGCACCGGGGAGCTGTTTTTT. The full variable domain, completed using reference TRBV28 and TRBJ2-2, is DVKVTQSSRYLVKRTGEKVFLECVQDMDHENMFWYRQDPGLGLRLIYFSYDVKMKEKGDIPEGYSVSREKKERFSLILESASTNQTSMYLCASSPPDRGTGELFFGEGSRLTVL.

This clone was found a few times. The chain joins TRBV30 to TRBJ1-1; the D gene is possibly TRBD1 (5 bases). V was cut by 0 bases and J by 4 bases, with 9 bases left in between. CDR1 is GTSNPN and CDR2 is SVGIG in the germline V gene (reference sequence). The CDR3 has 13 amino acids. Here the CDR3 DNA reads TGTGCCTGGAGTGTAGCGGGGGTCACTGAAGCTTTCTTT. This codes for CAWSVAGVTEAFF.

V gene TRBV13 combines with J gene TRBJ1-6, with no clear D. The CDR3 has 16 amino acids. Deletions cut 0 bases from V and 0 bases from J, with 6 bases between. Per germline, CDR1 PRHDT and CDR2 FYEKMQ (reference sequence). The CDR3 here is CASSLGYSSYNSPLHF. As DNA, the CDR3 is TGTGCCAGCAGCTTAGGGTACAGCTCCTATAATTCACCCCTCCACTTT.

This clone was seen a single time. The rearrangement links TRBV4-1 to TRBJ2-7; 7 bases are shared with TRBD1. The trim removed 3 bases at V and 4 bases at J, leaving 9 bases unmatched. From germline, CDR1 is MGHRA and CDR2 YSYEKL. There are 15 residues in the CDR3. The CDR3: CASSHLDRESYEQYF. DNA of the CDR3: TGCGCCAGCAGCCACCTTGACAGGGAGTCGTACGAGCAGTACTTC.

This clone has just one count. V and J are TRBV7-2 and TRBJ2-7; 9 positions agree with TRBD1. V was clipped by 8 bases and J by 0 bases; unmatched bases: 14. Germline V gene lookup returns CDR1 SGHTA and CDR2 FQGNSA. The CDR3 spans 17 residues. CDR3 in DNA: TGTGCCAGCGGACCTCGCGGCCCGGGACAGGGCTCCTACGAGCAGTACTTC. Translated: CASGPRGPGQGSYEQYF.

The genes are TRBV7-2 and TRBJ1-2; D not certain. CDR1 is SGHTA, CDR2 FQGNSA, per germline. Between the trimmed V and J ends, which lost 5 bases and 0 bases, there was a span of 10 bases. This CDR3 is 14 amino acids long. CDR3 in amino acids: CASSVQVANYGYTF. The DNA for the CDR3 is TGTGCCAGCAGCGTTCAAGTAGCTAACTATGGCTACACCTTC.

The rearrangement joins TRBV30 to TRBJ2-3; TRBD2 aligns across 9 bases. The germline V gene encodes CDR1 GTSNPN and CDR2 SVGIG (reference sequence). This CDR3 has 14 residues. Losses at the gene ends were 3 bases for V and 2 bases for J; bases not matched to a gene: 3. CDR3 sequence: CAWRPSGATDTQYF. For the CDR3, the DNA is TGTGCCTGGAGACCTAGCGGGGCCACAGATACGCAGTATTTT.

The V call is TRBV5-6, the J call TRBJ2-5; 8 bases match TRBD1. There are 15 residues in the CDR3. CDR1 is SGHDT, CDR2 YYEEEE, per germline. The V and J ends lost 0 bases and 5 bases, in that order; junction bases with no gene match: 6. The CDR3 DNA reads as TGTGCCAGCAGCTTGGCGGCAGGGGGCATTGAGACCCAGTACTTC. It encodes CASSLAAGGIETQYF.

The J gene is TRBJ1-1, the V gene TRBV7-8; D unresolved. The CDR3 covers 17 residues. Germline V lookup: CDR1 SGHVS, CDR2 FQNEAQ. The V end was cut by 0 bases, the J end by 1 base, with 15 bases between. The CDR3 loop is CASSLAPVNRGNTEAFF. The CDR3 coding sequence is TGTGCCAGCAGCTTAGCGCCAGTTAATCGGGGGAACACTGAAGCTTTCTTT.

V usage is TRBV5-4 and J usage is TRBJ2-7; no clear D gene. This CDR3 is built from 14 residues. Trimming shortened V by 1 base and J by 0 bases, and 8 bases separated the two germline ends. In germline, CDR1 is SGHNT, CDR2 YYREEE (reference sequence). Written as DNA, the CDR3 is TGTGCCAGCAGCTTGCACGCAGGCTCCTACGAGCAGTACTTC. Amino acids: CASSLHAGSYEQYF.

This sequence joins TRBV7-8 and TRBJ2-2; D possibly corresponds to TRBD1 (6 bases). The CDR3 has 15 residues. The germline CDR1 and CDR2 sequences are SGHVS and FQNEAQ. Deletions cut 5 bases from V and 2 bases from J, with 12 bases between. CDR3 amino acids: CASSPDRLNTGELFF. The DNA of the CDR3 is TGTGCCAGCAGCCCTGACAGGTTAAACACCGGGGAGCTGTTTTTT.

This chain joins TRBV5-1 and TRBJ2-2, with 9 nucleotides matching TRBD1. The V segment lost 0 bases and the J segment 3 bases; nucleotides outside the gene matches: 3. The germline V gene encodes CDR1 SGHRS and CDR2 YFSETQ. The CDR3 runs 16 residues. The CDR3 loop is CASSLGDREDTGELFF. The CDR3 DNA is TGCGCCAGCAGCTTGGGGGACAGGGAGGACACCGGGGAGCTGTTTTTT.

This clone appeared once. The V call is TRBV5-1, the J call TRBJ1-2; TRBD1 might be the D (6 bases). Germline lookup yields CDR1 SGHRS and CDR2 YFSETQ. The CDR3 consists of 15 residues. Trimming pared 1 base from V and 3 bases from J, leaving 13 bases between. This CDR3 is CASSLHSRGDYGYTF. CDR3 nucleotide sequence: TGCGCCAGCAGCTTGCACTCCAGGGGCGACTATGGCTACACCTTC.

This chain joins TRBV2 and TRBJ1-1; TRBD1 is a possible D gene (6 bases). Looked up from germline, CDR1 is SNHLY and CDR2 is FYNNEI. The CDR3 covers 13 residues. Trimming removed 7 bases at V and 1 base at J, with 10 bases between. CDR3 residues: CASIRGRNTEAFF. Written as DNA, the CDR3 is TGTGCCAGCATCAGGGGCCGGAACACTGAAGCTTTCTTT. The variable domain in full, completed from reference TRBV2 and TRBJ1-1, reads EPEVTQTPSHQVTQMGQEVILRCVPISNHLYFYWYRQILGQKVEFLVSFYNNEISEKSEIFDDQFSVERPDGSNFTLKIRSTKLEDSAMYFCASIRGRNTEAFFGQGTRLTVV.

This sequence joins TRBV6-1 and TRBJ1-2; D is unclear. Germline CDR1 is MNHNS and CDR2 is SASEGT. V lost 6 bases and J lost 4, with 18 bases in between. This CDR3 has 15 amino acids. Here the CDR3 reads CASRQDPSFGYGYTF. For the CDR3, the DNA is TGTGCCAGCAGGCAGGATCCTTCCTTTGGCTATGGCTACACCTTC.

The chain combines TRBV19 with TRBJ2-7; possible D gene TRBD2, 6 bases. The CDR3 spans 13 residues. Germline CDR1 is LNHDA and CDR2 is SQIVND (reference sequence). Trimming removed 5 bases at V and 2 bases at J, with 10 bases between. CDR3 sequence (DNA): TGTGCCAGTAGTGTAGGCGGGACCTACGAGCAGTACTTC. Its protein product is CASSVGGTYEQYF.

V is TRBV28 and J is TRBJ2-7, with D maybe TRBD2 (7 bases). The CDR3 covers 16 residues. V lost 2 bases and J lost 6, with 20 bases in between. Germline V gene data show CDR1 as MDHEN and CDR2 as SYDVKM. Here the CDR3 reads CASSLRGGGRSSEQYF. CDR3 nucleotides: TGTGCCAGCAGTTTAAGGGGGGGAGGGCGTAGCAGCGAGCAGTACTTC.

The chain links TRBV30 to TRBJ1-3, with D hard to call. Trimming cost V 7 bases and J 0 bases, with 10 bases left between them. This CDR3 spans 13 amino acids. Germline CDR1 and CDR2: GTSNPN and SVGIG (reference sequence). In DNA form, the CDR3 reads TGTGCCTACTTTTTTAACTCTGGAAACACCATATATTTT. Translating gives CAYFFNSGNTIYF.